The subject of this entry is one T cell receptor beta chain. This entry is derived from a study of blood T cells in healthy people across ages. Study-wide context: The capture of about one barcoded beta molecule per two T cells was achieved by template switching.

Looked up from germline, CDR1 is LGHNT and CDR2 is FRNRAP. CDR3 size: 15 residues. The authors ran a second PCR of roughly 7 to 11 cycles using a sample-barcoded 5' primer and a J-beta primer mix. TCRdb passed the 5' RACE reads through MiXCR, listing each CDR3 protein once. The sample contains 800,000 to 950,000 distinct CDR3 sequences, about 48% of which appear only once. The chain is built from TRBV12-5 and TRBJ2-5; tentative D call: TRBD1 (6 bases). Judging by the DNA end, TRBJ2-7 fits better; the J call may be wrong. Sequencing was done on a sample of blood. This sequence originates from a man aged 30 to 45 in good health. The DNA of the CDR3 is TGTGCTAGTGGTTTAGGGCAAGGGACATACTACGAGCAGTACTTC. Protein product: CASGLGQGTYYEQYF.